The sequence of this T cell receptor beta chain was determined in a study of T cells in tuberculosis. Study results and caveats: Selection depended on which cryopreserved specimens were available. Active tuberculosis alpha repertoires lay closer to GMM-specific TCRs than controls'. Using the GMM-specific repertoire gave around 88% accuracy versus roughly 70% with motifs. Smaller alpha distances in active tuberculosis partly reflected shorter CDR3-alpha lengths.

Produced via immunoSEQ multiplex PCR; TCRdb's table is partial and in-frame only. The table has about 32,000 clones, approximately 93% seen once. The V end was cut by 3 bases, the J end by 8 bases, with 10 bases between. The length of the CDR3 is 12 residues. Germline lookup yields CDR1 MRHNA and CDR2 SNTAGT. Comments on this clone: The target antigen is unknown.

The clonotype comes from a donor aged 5-35 years with latent tuberculosis or without tuberculosis infection. The V call is TRBV6-4, the J call TRBJ1-2; D is uncertain. Sequencing was done on a sample of PBMCs. In nucleotides, the CDR3 is TGTGCCAGCAGTGAAGCAGGTGGAGGCTACACCTTC. It specifies CASSEAGGGYTF.